This T cell receptor beta chain appears in the sequencing data of a study of T cell clonotyping in hematopoietic cell transplantation. Trimming took 0 bases from V and 5 from J, leaving 11 bases between them. Germline lookup yields CDR1 SGDLS and CDR2 YYNGEE. CDR3 length equals 14 residues. This table comes from immunoSEQ multiplex PCR, and its TCRdb copy is limited to in-frame clones, with some not included. The sample includes some 2,000 clones, more than 65% of them seen just once. About this clone: Its target is unknown.

The study's findings and limits: After transplant, recipient diversity fell while pathologically expanded clonotypes grew through day 180. Without cell sorting, CD4 versus CD8 contributions remain unresolved. At the given depth, recipient repertoires were over 95% de novo clonotypes.

The sequence derives from a male patient aged 50 to 59 who had an allogeneic stem cell transplant from an unrelated donor, so the T cells may come from the graft donor. Some clones in this sample may be carry-over from other donors' samples. The sequenced sample was peripheral blood mononuclear cells, obtained 30 days after allogeneic stem cell transplant. This chain uses TRBV9 with TRBJ1-1; D remains unclear. The CDR3 nucleotides are TGTGCCAGCAGCGTAGTGTCAGACTTAACTGAAGCTTTCTTT. Its translation is CASSVVSDLTEAFF.